This TCR beta chain stems from a study of cytomegalovirus exposure and HLA in healthy donors. The germline gives CDR1 SGHTA, CDR2 FQGNSA. The CDR3 has 15 amino acids. The germline V and J ends were trimmed by 5 bases and 5 bases, with 18 bases remaining between them. PCR used 60 Vbeta primers and 13 Jbeta primers. Assay used: immunoSEQ multiplex PCR; TCRdb lists only in-frame clones, some missing. The table includes roughly 180,000 clones, about 80% detected once. J is TRBJ2-5 and V is TRBV7-2, with D possibly being TRBD2 (5 bases). The sequence came from a man aged 25 to 40 in good health and CMV-seronegative. Sequencing used PBMCs. CDR3 loop: CASSPSGYRGETQYF. The DNA for the CDR3 is TGTGCCAGCAGCCCCTCGGGGTATCGCGGGGAGACCCAGTACTTC.